Below, one T cell receptor (beta chain) is given with its context. This sample stems from a study of CD8 T cells in Susac syndrome. The CDR3 runs to 15 residues. J was trimmed by 3 bases and V by 4 bases; bases with no gene match: 8. Germline V gives CDR1 SGHRS, CDR2 YFSETQ. It was with random hexamers that roughly 0.5 to 1 ug RNA was reverse transcribed. A multiplex approach, immunoSEQ multiplex PCR, amplified TCR beta CDR3 across 54 Vbeta and 13 Jbeta. TCRdb called the immunoSEQ multiplex PCR reads again in MiXCR, with one record for every CDR3 protein. Of over 350,000 distinct CDR3 sequences listed, 75% to 90% are singletons.

The rearrangement joins TRBV5-1 to TRBJ1-2; 8 nucleotides line up with TRBD1. The sequencing input was CD8+ T cells from PBMCs. This receptor was obtained from a human donor with multiple sclerosis. The CDR3 here is CASSPDGTGHYGYTF. The DNA of the CDR3 is TGCGCCAGCAGCCCTGATGGGACAGGACACTATGGCTACACCTTC.